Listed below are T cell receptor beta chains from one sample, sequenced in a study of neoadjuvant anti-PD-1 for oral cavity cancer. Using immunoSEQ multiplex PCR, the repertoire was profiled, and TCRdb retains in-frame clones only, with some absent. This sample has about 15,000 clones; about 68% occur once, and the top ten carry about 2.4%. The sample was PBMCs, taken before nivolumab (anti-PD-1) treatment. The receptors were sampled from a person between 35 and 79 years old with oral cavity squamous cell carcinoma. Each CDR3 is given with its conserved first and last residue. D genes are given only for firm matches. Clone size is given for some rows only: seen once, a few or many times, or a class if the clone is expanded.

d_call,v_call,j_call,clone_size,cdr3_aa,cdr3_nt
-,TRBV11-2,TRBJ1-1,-,CASSMSGTVNTEAFF,TGTGCCAGCAGCATGTCCGGGACGGTGAACACTGAAGCTTTCTTT
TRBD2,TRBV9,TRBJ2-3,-,CASSGRLAGTLSTDTQYF,TGTGCCAGCAGCGGGCGACTAGCGGGAACCCTTAGCACAGATACGCAGTATTTT
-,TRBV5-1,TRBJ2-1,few,CASSSGLNNEQFF,TGCGCCAGCAGCTCTGGACTGAACAATGAGCAGTTCTTC
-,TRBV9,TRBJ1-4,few,CASSVGGGLSEKLFF,TGTGCCAGCAGCGTAGGAGGGGGGTTGAGCGAAAAACTGTTTTTT
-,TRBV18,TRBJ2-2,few,CASSPRVITGELFF,TGTGCCAGCTCACCAAGGGTTATAACCGGGGAGCTGTTTTTT
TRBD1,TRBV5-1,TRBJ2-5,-,CASSSGQGQETQYF,TGCGCCAGCAGCTCGGGACAGGGGCAAGAGACCCAGTACTTC
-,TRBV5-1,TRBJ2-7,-,CASSLAGFDYEQYF,TGCGCCAGCAGCTTGGCGGGGTTCGACTACGAGCAGTACTTC
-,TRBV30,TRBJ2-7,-,CAWSVAQTSSYEQYF,TGTGCCTGGAGTGTAGCCCAGACGAGCTCCTACGAGCAGTACTTC
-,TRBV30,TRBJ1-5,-,CAWSVDSNQPQHF,TGTGCCTGGAGTGTGGACAGCAATCAGCCCCAGCATTTT
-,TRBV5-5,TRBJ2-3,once,CASSLGDTDTQYF,TGTGCCAGCAGCTTAGGCGACACAGATACGCAGTATTTT
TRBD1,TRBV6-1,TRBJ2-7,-,CASSESFSGGDGSYEQYF,TGTGCCAGCAGTGAATCCTTCTCAGGGGGCGACGGCTCCTACGAGCAGTACTTC
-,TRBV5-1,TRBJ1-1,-,CASSLSVQDNTEAFF,TGCGCCAGCAGCTTGAGTGTACAGGACAACACTGAAGCTTTCTTT
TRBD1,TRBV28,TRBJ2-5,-,CASSMTGAIGETQYF,TGTGCCAGCAGTATGACAGGGGCTATAGGAGAGACCCAGTACTTC
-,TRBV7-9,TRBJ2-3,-,CASSLPLATQYF,TGTGCCAGCAGCTTACCCCTAGCTACGCAGTATTTT
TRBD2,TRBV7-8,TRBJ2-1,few,CASSFMTSGYNEQFF,TGTGCCAGCAGCTTCATGACTAGCGGGTACAATGAGCAGTTCTTC
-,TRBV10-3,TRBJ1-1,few,CAISESSPFEAFF,TGTGCCATCAGTGAGTCGTCACCTTTTGAAGCTTTCTTT
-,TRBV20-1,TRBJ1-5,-,CSAGQPQHF,TGCAGTGCTGGACAGCCCCAGCATTTT
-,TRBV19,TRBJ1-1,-,CASDGLNTEAFF,TGTGCCAGTGACGGATTGAACACTGAAGCTTTCTTT
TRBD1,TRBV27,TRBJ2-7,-,CASSFWDRLGTRNEQYF,TGTGCCAGCAGTTTTTGGGACAGGCTAGGAACTAGGAACGAGCAGTACTTC
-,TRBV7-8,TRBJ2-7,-,CASSLAIYEQYF,TGTGCCAGCAGCTTGGCAATCTACGAGCAGTACTTC
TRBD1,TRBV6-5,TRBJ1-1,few,CASSPLDRAYTEAFF,TGTGCCAGCAGTCCTCTAGACAGGGCTTACACTGAAGCTTTCTTT
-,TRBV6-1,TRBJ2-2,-,CASSDWRRSEPWVF,TGTGCCAGCAGTGACTGGCGACGCAGTGAACCTTGGGTTTTT
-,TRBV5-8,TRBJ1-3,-,CASSLARGAGNTIYF,TGTGCCAGCAGCTTGGCCCGGGGGGCTGGAAACACCATATATTTT
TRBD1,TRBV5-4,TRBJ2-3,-,CASSPTGASDTQYF,TGTGCCAGCAGCCCGACAGGGGCTTCGGATACGCAGTATTTT
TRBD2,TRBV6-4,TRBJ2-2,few,CASSDREGRGELFF,TGTGCCAGCAGTGATCGGGAGGGCCGCGGGGAGCTGTTTTTT
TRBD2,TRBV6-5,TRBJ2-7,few,CASSVAGDPNEQYF,TGTGCCAGTTCCGTAGCGGGAGATCCCAACGAGCAGTACTTC
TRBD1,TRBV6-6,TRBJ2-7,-,CASSTTGEGLSEQYF,TGTGCCAGCAGTACGACAGGGGAAGGTCTAAGCGAGCAGTACTTC
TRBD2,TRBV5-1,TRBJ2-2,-,CASSLDGVRTSGRPGELFF,TGCGCCAGCAGCTTGGATGGGGTTAGGACTAGCGGGAGACCCGGGGAGCTGTTTTTT
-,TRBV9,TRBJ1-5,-,CASSVGIGINQPQHF,TGTGCCAGCAGCGTAGGAATCGGAATCAATCAGCCCCAGCATTTT
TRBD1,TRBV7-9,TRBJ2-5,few,CAGSQYRDSQETQYF,TGTGCCGGCAGCCAATACCGGGACAGCCAAGAGACCCAGTACTTC
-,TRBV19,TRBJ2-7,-,CASSIGLGPYEQYF,TGTGCCAGTAGTATCGGGCTCGGGCCCTACGAGCAGTACTTC